The rows below give T cell receptor beta chains drawn from one sample of a study of T cells in Graves' hyperthyroidism and ophthalmopathy. TCRdb ran MiXCR on the multiplex PCR reads and lists one entry per CDR3 protein. This table holds hundreds of thousands of distinct CDR3 sequences, 11% to 15% found once. Material: blood. All receptors come from a woman aged 18-29 years with Graves' hyperthyroidism. Both conserved end residues are part of each CDR3. The D gene is left open where the match is weak. The size entry is marked missing in some rows and otherwise reads once, few, many or a size class.

d_call	cdr3_length	clone_size	v_call	j_call	cdr3_aa	cdr3_nt
.	14	few	TRBV7-2	TRBJ2-2	CASSLWVGAGELFF	TGTGCCAGCAGCTTATGGGTCGGGGCCGGGGAGCTGTTTTTT
.	14	few	TRBV9	TRBJ2-7	CASSVASKSYEQYF	TGTGCCAGCAGCGTAGCTAGTAAATCCTACGAGCAGTACTTC
.	11	many	TRBV20-1	TRBJ2-3	CSARVSDTQYF	TGCAGTGCTAGAGTATCAGATACGCAGTATTTT
TRBD1	14	many	TRBV6-1	TRBJ2-1	CASSRDRDYNEQFF	TGTGCCAGCAGCCGGGACAGGGATTACAATGAGCAGTTCTTC
TRBD1	16	many	TRBV6-1	TRBJ2-6	CASSEYRGTGANVLTF	TGTGCCAGCAGTGAATACAGGGGAACTGGGGCCAACGTCCTGACTTTC
.	18	few	TRBV19	TRBJ1-1	CASSIGLEGPGGEAEAFF	TGTGCCAGTAGTATTGGTTTAGAGGGTCCGGGAGGCGAAGCTGAAGCTTTCTTT
.	13	many	TRBV6-2/TRBV6-3	TRBJ2-4	CASRFRGTDIQYF	TGTGCCAGCAGGTTCAGGGGAACGGACATTCAGTACTTC
TRBD2	15	.	TRBV18	TRBJ2-7	CASSPSTDSAGEQYF	TGTGCCAGCTCACCCTCGACAGATTCAGCGGGGGAGCAGTACTTC
.	15	.	TRBV27	TRBJ2-2	CASSLQARNTGELFF	TGTGCCAGCAGTTTACAAGCGAGAAACACCGGGGAGCTGTTTTTT
.	15	.	TRBV12-3/TRBV12-4	TRBJ1-1	CASSPHRVVGTEAFF	TGTGCCAGCAGTCCACACAGGGTTGTAGGTACTGAAGCTTTCTTT
.	15	many	TRBV28	TRBJ2-1	CASSLGGTPYNEQFF	TGTGCCAGCAGTTTAGGCGGGACTCCCTACAATGAGCAGTTCTTC
TRBD1	17	.	TRBV2	TRBJ2-2	CASSEAGGQGILGELFF	TGTGCCAGCAGTGAAGCGGGGGGACAGGGAATTCTGGGGGAGCTGTTTTTT
.	15	many	TRBV6-2/TRBV6-3	TRBJ1-4	CASSYNGDSDEKLFF	TGTGCCAGCAGTTACAATGGCGATAGCGATGAAAAACTGTTTTTT
.	17	.	TRBV10-3	TRBJ1-5	CAISETVGEYSNQPQHF	TGTGCCATCAGTGAGACCGTGGGAGAATATAGCAATCAGCCCCAGCATTTT
.	13	many	TRBV30	TRBJ2-7	CASDSGYSYEQYF	TGTGCCTCTGATAGCGGCTACTCCTACGAGCAGTACTTC
TRBD2	14	few	TRBV27	TRBJ2-7	CASRTSGRIHEQYF	TGTGCCAGCAGGACTAGCGGGAGAATCCACGAGCAGTACTTC
.	15	.	TRBV6-1	TRBJ1-5	CASSTGSYSNQPQHF	TGTGCCAGCTCTACCGGGAGTTATAGCAATCAGCCCCAGCATTTT
.	16	few	TRBV7-3	TRBJ2-1	CASSLYREFGLGEQFF	TGTGCCAGCAGCTTATACCGGGAGTTTGGTCTTGGAGAGCAGTTCTTC
.	10	many	TRBV6-4	TRBJ2-5	CAPLPETQYF	TGTGCTCCCCTCCCAGAGACCCAGTACTTC
TRBD2	15	.	TRBV9	TRBJ2-1	CASSVGGSRINEQFF	TGTGCCAGCAGCGTAGGCGGGAGCAGGATCAATGAGCAGTTCTTC
TRBD1	15	.	TRBV3-1	TRBJ1-5	CASSQGRGGNRPQHF	TGTGCCAGCAGCCAAGGAAGAGGGGGCAATCGGCCCCAGCATTTT
.	17	many	TRBV7-2	TRBJ2-2	CASTRPVGGAYTGELFF	TGTGCCAGCACCCGTCCCGTAGGGGGAGCGTACACCGGGGAGCTGTTTTTT
TRBD1	18	few	TRBV18	TRBJ2-4	CASSLAATGGLAKNIQYF	TGTGCCAGCTCACTCGCGGCCACAGGGGGCCTGGCGAAAAACATTCAGTACTTC
.	16	few	TRBV6-5	TRBJ1-5	CASSYSRTVVNQPQHF	TGTGCCAGCAGTTATAGCCGGACAGTCGTGAATCAGCCCCAGCATTTT
.	11	once	TRBV20-1	TRBJ1-5	CSAEGDQPQHF	TGCAGTGCGGAGGGGGATCAGCCCCAGCATTTT
TRBD1	15	many	TRBV5-1	TRBJ2-7	CASSRTPGQRDEQYF	TGCGCCAGCAGCCGTACACCGGGACAGAGAGACGAGCAGTACTTC
TRBD2	17	many	TRBV11-2	TRBJ2-1	CASSPRYASGSGNEQFF	TGTGCCAGCAGCCCACGATATGCAAGCGGGAGTGGCAATGAGCAGTTCTTC
TRBD2	20	.	TRBV3-1	TRBJ2-6	CASSQDPPLAGASGANVLTF	TGTGCCAGCAGCCAAGATCCACCCCTAGCGGGAGCAAGTGGGGCCAACGTCCTGACTTTC
TRBD2	17	.	TRBV7-2	TRBJ2-1	CASSPTSGRPPHNEQFF	TGTGCCAGCAGCCCGACTAGCGGGAGGCCCCCCCACAATGAGCAGTTCTTC
.	13	few	TRBV5-1	TRBJ2-1	CASSGWMGHEQFF	TGCGCCAGCAGCGGCTGGATGGGACATGAGCAGTTCTTC
.	15	few	TRBV7-2	TRBJ2-5	CASSLRRDSQETQYF	TGTGCCAGCAGCTTAAGGCGGGATAGCCAAGAGACCCAGTACTTC
.	13	.	TRBV7-9	TRBJ1-1	CASSFGGYTEAFF	TGTGCCAGCAGCTTTGGGGGTTACACTGAAGCTTTCTTT
.	15	few	TRBV3-1	TRBJ1-3	CASSWDHDSGNTIYF	TGTGCCAGCTCTTGGGACCACGACTCTGGAAACACCATATATTTT
TRBD2	17	few	TRBV20-1	TRBJ2-7	CSARSLIAGWWDYEQYF	TGCAGTGCTAGAAGCTTGATAGCGGGGTGGTGGGACTACGAGCAGTACTTC
TRBD1	15	.	TRBV28	TRBJ1-1	CASSLTGQRDTEAFF	TGTGCCAGCAGCCTCACGGGACAGAGAGACACTGAAGCTTTCTTT
.	14	many	TRBV6-1	TRBJ1-5	CASTESISNQPQHF	TGTGCCAGCACGGAATCCATTAGCAATCAGCCCCAGCATTTT
.	14	many	TRBV6-1	TRBJ2-5	CASSQIGRGETQYF	TGTGCCAGCAGCCAAATAGGAAGGGGAGAGACCCAGTACTTC
.	14	.	TRBV27	TRBJ2-2	CASRWDFGTGELFF	TGTGCCAGCAGATGGGACTTCGGCACCGGGGAGCTGTTTTTT
TRBD1	14	many	TRBV30	TRBJ1-5	CAWSADRVNQPQHF	TGTGCCTGGAGTGCCGACAGGGTCAATCAGCCCCAGCATTTT
.	15	few	TRBV27	TRBJ2-7	CASSLAGARFYEQYF	TGTGCCAGCAGTTTAGCGGGGGCCCGTTTCTACGAGCAGTACTTC
TRBD2	14	.	TRBV30	TRBJ2-7	CAWTTGGTSYEQYF	TGTGCCTGGACGACGGGAGGAACCTCCTACGAGCAGTACTTC
.	14	few	TRBV3-1	TRBJ1-4	CASSPGAGYEKLFF	TGTGCCAGCAGCCCTGGGGCAGGGTATGAAAAACTGTTTTTT